These 14 T cell receptor beta chains were all obtained from the same sample, sequenced in a study of glioma-infiltrating T cells after dendritic cell vaccination (dated by TCRdb to the mid-2010s). The library was built by means of the immunoSEQ multiplex PCR assay. The table comes from immuneACCESS by way of TCRdb, which keeps in-frame sequences with V and J called. Part of the clones is missing from these tables; in studies checked, under half for an unresolved V gene and the rest for unknown reasons. The sample has approximately 100,000 clones on record, over 60% of them singletons. Clones ranked in the top ten supply around 5.9% of the sample. The sample was blood, taken before dendritic cell vaccination. The source is a human donor with glioblastoma.

The rearrangement uses TRBV4-1 and TRBJ2-7; perhaps TRBD1 as D (6 bases). The germline gives CDR1 MGHRA, CDR2 YSYEKL. This CDR3 spans 15 amino acids. With 4 bases removed from V and 0 bases from J, the gap between germline ends came to 13 bases. The chain's CDR3 is CASSPAGTRSYEQYF. CDR3 bases: TGCGCCAGCAGCCCCGCCGGGACACGCTCCTACGAGCAGTACTTC.

The V call is TRBV7-6, the J call TRBJ2-5, with a tentative D call TRBD2 (5 bases). CDR1 and CDR2 (germline): SGHVS, FNYEAQ. V shed 1 base and J shed 2 bases, with 8 bases lying between them. The CDR3 spans 14 residues. The chain's CDR3 is CASSLGPGQETQYF. CDR3 DNA sequence: TGTGCCAGCAGCTTAGGGCCGGGACAAGAGACCCAGTACTTC. Together with reference TRBV7-6 and TRBJ2-5, the CDR3 gives the full variable domain: GAGVSQSPRYKVTKRGQDVALRCDPISGHVSLYWYRQALGQGPEFLTYFNYEAQQDKSGLPNDRFSAERPEGSISTLTIQRTEQRDSAMYRCASSLGPGQETQYFGPGTRLLVL.

The chain employs TRBV6-6 and TRBJ1-3; D uncertain. The CDR3 spans 15 residues. V lost 2 bases and J lost 0, with 8 bases in between. Germline V CDR1 and CDR2: MNHNY, SVGAGI (reference sequence). The CDR3 DNA follows: TGTGCCAGCAGTTACGGCGGATCCTCTGGAAACACCATATATTTT. This sequence encodes CASSYGGSSGNTIYF.

This chain connects TRBV7-8 to TRBJ2-3; 13 bases agree with TRBD2. Trimming at V came to 5 bases and at J to 2 bases, leaving 16 bases not matched to a gene. This CDR3 comprises 20 residues. Germline values: CDR1 SGHVS, CDR2 FQNEAQ. The CDR3 coding sequence is TGTGCCAGCAGCGACTGGGGGGGACTAGCGGGGTTTAGCCCCACAGATACGCAGTATTTT. It yields the protein CASSDWGGLAGFSPTDTQYF.

J is TRBJ2-1 and V is TRBV6-5; D may be TRBD2 (7 bases). The germline CDR1 and CDR2 sequences are MNHEY and SVGAGI. The V end was cut by 6 bases, the J end by 10 bases, with 22 bases between. This CDR3 has 15 residues. The CDR3 here is CASSSGGARGSEQFF. DNA of the CDR3: TGTGCCAGCAGCTCTGGGGGGGCCCGAGGAAGCGAGCAGTTCTTC.

The table lists this clone with a count of one. The genes are TRBV28 and TRBJ2-7; TRBD1 agrees at 7 bases. Germline V gene lookup returns CDR1 MDHEN and CDR2 SYDVKM. The length of the CDR3 is 14 residues. V was clipped by 5 bases and J by 0 bases; unmatched bases: 4. The CDR3 region has the DNA TGTGCCAGCAGTCCCGGGACAGTCTCCTACGAGCAGTACTTC. Residues: CASSPGTVSYEQYF.

Note on this clone: This same CDR3 is encoded by further DNA sequences in the sample. V gene TRBV29-1 combines with J gene TRBJ1-1; possibly TRBD1 for D (5 bases). The CDR3 covers 13 residues. V was pared by 5 bases and J by 3 bases, with 13 bases between. Germline values: CDR1 SQVTM, CDR2 ANQGSEA. In nucleotides, the CDR3 is TGCAGCGTTCAATGGGGGGTTGACACTGAAGCTTTCTTT. Protein product: CSVQWGVDTEAFF.

The chain combines TRBV5-1 with TRBJ1-3; 7 bases agree with TRBD1. Germline V lookup: CDR1 SGHRS, CDR2 YFSETQ. This CDR3 is built from 15 residues. J was trimmed by 2 bases and V by 4 bases; bases with no gene match: 6. The CDR3 reads CASSPETGPGNTIYF. The CDR3 region has the DNA TGCGCCAGCAGCCCCGAGACAGGGCCTGGAAACACCATATATTTT. Variable domain in full (rest from reference TRBV5-1 and TRBJ1-3): KAGVTQTPRYLIKTRGQQVTLSCSPISGHRSVSWYQQTPGQGLQFLFEYFSETQRNKGNFPGRFSGRQFSNSRSEMNVSTLELGDSALYLCASSPETGPGNTIYFGEGSWLTVV.

The rearrangement uses TRBV6-5 and TRBJ2-5; TRBD2 agrees at 7 bases. Germline values: CDR1 MNHEY, CDR2 SVGAGI. CDR3 length: 13 residues. Trimming took 6 bases from V and 4 from J; bases not matched to a gene: 5. CDR3 bases: TGTGCCAGCAGGAAGCGGGGTTCAGAGACCCAGTACTTC. Protein product: CASRKRGSETQYF.

This clone was seen only a few times. The chain couples TRBV5-1 to TRBJ2-7; TRBD1 matches at 8 bases. This CDR3 is built from 13 residues. Looked up from germline, CDR1 is SGHRS and CDR2 is YFSETQ. The V gene end was trimmed by 4 bases and the J gene end by 5 bases; junction bases not matched to a gene: 5. The CDR3 DNA reads as TGCGCCAGCAGCCGGACAGGGCTCGACGAGCAGTACTTC. Protein product: CASSRTGLDEQYF. The variable domain in full, completed from reference TRBV5-1 and TRBJ2-7, reads KAGVTQTPRYLIKTRGQQVTLSCSPISGHRSVSWYQQTPGQGLQFLFEYFSETQRNKGNFPGRFSGRQFSNSRSEMNVSTLELGDSALYLCASSRTGLDEQYFGPGTRLTVT.

This rearrangement joins TRBV29-1 to TRBJ2-3, with 8 bases lining up with TRBD2. CDR1 and CDR2 from the germline V gene are SQVTM and ANQGSEA. This CDR3 contains 13 residues. V shed 3 bases and J 4 bases; nucleotides not matched to a gene: 3. The CDR3 DNA reads as TGCAGCGTTGACCCGGGGGGGGCAGATACGCAGTATTTT. Translated, it gives CSVDPGGADTQYF.

The chain carries TRBV7-9 and TRBJ2-5; D might be TRBD2 (6 bases). This CDR3 has 14 residues. Germline CDR1 SEHNR, CDR2 FQNEAQ (reference sequence). Trimming cost V 3 bases and J 6 bases, with 14 bases left between them. DNA for the CDR3: TGTGCCAGCAGCTTCGGTGGGGAGGCCCAGACCCAGTACTTC. Translating it yields CASSFGGEAQTQYF. Complete variable domain (other parts from reference TRBV7-9 and TRBJ2-5): DTGVSQNPRHKITKRGQNVTFRCDPISEHNRLYWYRQTLGQGPEFLTYFQNEAQLEKSRLLSDRFSAERPKGSFSTLEIQRTEQGDSAMYLCASSFGGEAQTQYFGPGTRLLVL.

The chain uses TRBV19 and TRBJ1-5; TRBD1 might be the D (6 bases). Looked up from germline, CDR1 is LNHDA and CDR2 is SQIVND (reference sequence). V dropped 7 bases and J dropped 0 bases, with 13 bases sitting between them. There are 15 residues in the CDR3. CDR3 protein: CASTTTGISNQPQHF. DNA for the CDR3: TGTGCCAGTACCACGACAGGCATTAGCAATCAGCCCCAGCATTTT.

This sequence joins TRBV30 and TRBJ2-5; a possible D gene is TRBD1 (6 bases). This CDR3 region has 13 residues. Trimming cost V 2 bases and J 4 bases, with 11 bases left between them. Germline CDR1 is GTSNPN and CDR2 is SVGIG (reference sequence). In nucleotides, the CDR3 is TGTGCCTGGAGTCACACAGGGATAGAGACCCAGTACTTC. Translating gives CAWSHTGIETQYF.